The T cell receptor beta chain described here comes from a study of T cell repertoires in cytomegalovirus infection. In the study overall: Newly reported HLA-C-restricted and thoroughly characterized HLA-B-restricted CMV epitopes were employed. Based on public TCR beta signatures, there were indications of CMV infection and of a matching HLA type.

In its sample, this clonotype was seen many times. The antigen is not known. The germline gene is not matched at one end of the junction; a read error may be the cause. This CDR3 region has 15 residues. Germline CDR1 is SSHAT and CDR2 is FNYEAQ (reference sequence). From the reads, TCRdb called clonotypes with MiXCR, one entry per CDR3 protein. The sample lists about half a million distinct CDR3 sequences, 30% to 35% seen once, with roughly a sixth in the top ten. The clonotype originates from a human donor in good health (CMV status not recorded). Some clones in this sample may be carry-over from other donors' samples. This sample comprised cultured PBMCs, obtained from culture after CMV antigen stimulation. The gene calls are TRBV7-7 and TRBJ2-5, with D possibly matching TRBD1 (5 bases). The CDR3 bases are TGTGCTAGCAGCTTAGAACAGGTTCCTCAAGAGACCCAGTACTTC. Translating it yields CASSLEQVPQETQYF.